What follows describes a single T cell receptor beta chain. Its cognate antigen has yet to be identified. Base qualities are missing; no much larger clone stands one base away. Libraries were constructed by the immunoSEQ multiplex PCR assay. Each sample was run at survey resolution as two replicates of around 200 ng apiece, for a total of approximately 400 ng of DNA. The hsTCRB kit detected rearranged TCRB sequences in genomic DNA using multiplex PCR primers targeting V and J genes. To amplify the CDR3 region, the first PCR ran for about 30 cycles with the QIAGEN Multiplex PCR Kit. A second PCR of approximately 8 cycles attached sample barcodes and Illumina adapters to each replicate. A QuantStudio 6 together with the KAPA library quantification kit was used to quantify the pooled libraries. Approximately 15 pM of pooled libraries went onto an Illumina MiSeq for sequencing, using single-end reads of 156 cycles plus an index read of 15 cycles. As for the authors' bioinformatics: Of about 150,000 unique clonotypes, around 1.5% were flagged by VDJdb annotation as previously reported viral-epitope-specific clonotypes. The immunoSEQ Data Assistant and immunoSEQ Analyzer turned the raw reads into TCRB repertoires that were normalized and annotated. Clonotypes were analyzed with BioAnalyzer and version 0.6.5 of the immunarch R package. Richness was estimated after downsampling every repertoire to the clone count of the smallest repertoire. Clonotypes were categorized as expanded, contracted or novel by Fisher's exact tests, where a novel clonotype had zero frequency before treatment. Significantly changed CDR3 beta sequences were clustered with GLIPH2 at simulation_depth=1000 and kmer_min_depth=3, and CDR3s shorter than five residues were left out. The source is immuneACCESS, and TCRdb retained only in-frame sequences with V and J called. Part of the clones is not carried over; for the studies checked, unresolved V genes explain less than half of this, and the remainder is unexplained. The V and J calls and clone size were taken over from that table, and D and trimming were inferred from the DNA. A total of several thousand clones appear in this sample, around 90% of them only once. The ten biggest clones cover about 16% of the sample.

This entry comes from a study of hypomethylating agent response in myelodysplastic syndrome (TCRdb year 2021). Some background on the complete study: Patients were treated with the hypomethylating agents azacitidine (8 of 11) or decitabine (3 of 11). Patients had a mean age of approximately 72 +/- 6.3 years, and a diploid cytogenetic profile was the most common. The most frequent mutation was TET2, found in about 50% of the 11 patients. Six or seven patients had a response of complete response or hematologic improvement, and roughly 5 patients did not respond. The cohort was composed of ten or so male and 2 female myelodysplastic syndrome patients. Complete response or hematologic improvement counted as response, and patients meeting neither criterion were classed as non-responders.

V was cut back by 1 base and J by 5 bases, leaving a gap of 17 bases between them. CDR3 length: 17 amino acids, cysteine to phenylalanine. CDR3 DNA is the only sequence kept; it has 51 bases, read in frame from the first base. Reading the germline V gene gives CDR1 LGHNT and CDR2 FRNRAP. Bulk bone marrow was analyzed, and T-cell subsets were not sorted. Bone marrow from 11 to 12 myelodysplastic syndrome patients, collected before and after hypomethylating agent therapy, underwent immunosequencing of the TCR beta CDR3 regions. Each patient contributed a baseline bone marrow plus two to three bone marrows at different post-treatment timepoints for longitudinal repertoire tracking. Genomic DNA was isolated from whole bone marrow, and DNA quality was assessed with TapeStation, NanoDrop OneC and PicoGreen assays. What the work shows at the level of the full study, not this receptor alone: Novel clonotypes were found to emerge more often in responders, whereas more contracted clonotypes were observed in non-responders after treatment. Possible recognition of novel MDS antigens by the shared GLIPH2 clusters was not confirmed, and experimental validation of that possible recognition is needed. Richness, rarefaction diversity and clonality did not change significantly after hypomethylating agent treatment, across all patients or within response groups. Only 11 patients were analyzed, making the cohort small. Healthy control donors were not age-matched to MDS patients, which could have impacted the MDS versus healthy comparison.

The chain is made from TRBV12-5 and TRBJ2-2, with the D call tentatively TRBD1 or TRBD2, each fitting 5 bases. The receptor comes from a human donor with myelodysplastic syndrome. The specimen comprised bone marrow, sampled before or after starting hypomethylating agent treatment for myelodysplastic syndrome (not recorded which). The nucleotide sequence reads TGTGCTAGTGGTTTGGCGACCGGGACCCGAGAGACCGGGGAGCTGTTTTTT. Translated, this gives CASGLATGTRETGELFF.